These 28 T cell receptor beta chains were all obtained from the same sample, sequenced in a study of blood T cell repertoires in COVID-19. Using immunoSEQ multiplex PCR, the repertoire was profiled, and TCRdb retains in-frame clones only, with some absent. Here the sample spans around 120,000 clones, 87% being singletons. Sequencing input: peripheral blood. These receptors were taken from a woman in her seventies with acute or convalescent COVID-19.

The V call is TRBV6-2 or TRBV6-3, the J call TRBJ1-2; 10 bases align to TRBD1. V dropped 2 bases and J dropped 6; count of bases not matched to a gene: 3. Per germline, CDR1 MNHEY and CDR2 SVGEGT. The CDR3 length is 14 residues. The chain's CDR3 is CASSYGTGEDGYTF. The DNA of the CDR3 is TGTGCCAGCAGTTACGGGACAGGGGAAGATGGCTACACCTTC.

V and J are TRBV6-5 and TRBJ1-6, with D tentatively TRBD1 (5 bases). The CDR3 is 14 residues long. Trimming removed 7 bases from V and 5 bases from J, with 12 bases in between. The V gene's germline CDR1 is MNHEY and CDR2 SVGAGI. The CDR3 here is CASKAGLHNSPLHF. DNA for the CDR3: TGTGCCAGCAAGGCAGGGTTACATAATTCACCCCTCCACTTT.

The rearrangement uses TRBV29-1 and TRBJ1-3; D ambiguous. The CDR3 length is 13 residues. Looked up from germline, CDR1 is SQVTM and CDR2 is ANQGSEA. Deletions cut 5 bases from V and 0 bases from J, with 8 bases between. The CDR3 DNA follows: TGCAGCGTTCAGGTGTACTCTGGAAACACCATATATTTT. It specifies CSVQVYSGNTIYF.

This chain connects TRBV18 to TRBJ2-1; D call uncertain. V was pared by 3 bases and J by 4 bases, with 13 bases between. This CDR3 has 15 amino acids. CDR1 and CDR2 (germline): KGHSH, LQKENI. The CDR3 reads CASSPLPPEYNEQFF. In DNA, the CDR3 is TGTGCCAGCTCACCCTTGCCCCCCGAGTACAATGAGCAGTTCTTC.

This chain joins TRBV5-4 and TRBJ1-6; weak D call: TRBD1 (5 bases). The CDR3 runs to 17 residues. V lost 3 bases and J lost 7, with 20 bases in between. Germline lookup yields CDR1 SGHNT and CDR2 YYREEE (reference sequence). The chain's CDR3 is CASSSAQGAAKNSPLHF. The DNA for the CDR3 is TGTGCCAGCAGCTCCGCGCAGGGTGCGGCTAAGAATTCACCCCTCCACTTT.

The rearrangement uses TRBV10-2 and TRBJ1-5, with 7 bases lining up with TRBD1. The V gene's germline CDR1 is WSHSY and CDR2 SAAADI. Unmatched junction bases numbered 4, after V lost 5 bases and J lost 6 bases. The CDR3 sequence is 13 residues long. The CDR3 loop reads CASSQGVSQPQHF. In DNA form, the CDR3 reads TGCGCCAGCAGTCAGGGGGTAAGTCAGCCCCAGCATTTT.

The CDR3 DNA follows: TGTGCCAGCAGTGAAGATGGGCCGGGAGTAGCAACTAATGAAAAACTGTTTTTT. This sequence encodes CASSEDGPGVATNEKLFF. The chain links TRBV6-1 to TRBJ1-4; D gene uncertain. The CDR3 contains 18 residues. Per the germline V gene, CDR1 is MNHNS and CDR2 is SASEGT. V was pared by 1 base and J by 0 bases, with 15 bases between.

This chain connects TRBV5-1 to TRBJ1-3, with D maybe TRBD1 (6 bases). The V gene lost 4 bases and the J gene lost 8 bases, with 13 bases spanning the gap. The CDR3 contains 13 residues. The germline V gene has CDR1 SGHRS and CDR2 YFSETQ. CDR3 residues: CASSLNREHTIYF. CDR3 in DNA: TGCGCCAGCAGCCTGAACAGGGAACACACCATATATTTT.

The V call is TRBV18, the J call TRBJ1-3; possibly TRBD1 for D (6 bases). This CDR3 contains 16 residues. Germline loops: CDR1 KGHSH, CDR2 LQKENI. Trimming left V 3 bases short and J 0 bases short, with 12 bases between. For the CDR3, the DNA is TGTGCCAGCTCACCCGGACAGCTGAGCTCTGGAAACACCATATATTTT. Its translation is CASSPGQLSSGNTIYF.

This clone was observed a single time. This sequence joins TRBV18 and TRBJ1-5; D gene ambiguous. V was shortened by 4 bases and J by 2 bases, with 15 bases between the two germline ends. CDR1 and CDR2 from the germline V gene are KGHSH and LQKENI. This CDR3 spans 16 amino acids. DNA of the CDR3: TGTGCCAGCTCACACGGAGGAGGGAGGGGCAATCAGCCCCAGCATTTT. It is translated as CASSHGGGRGNQPQHF. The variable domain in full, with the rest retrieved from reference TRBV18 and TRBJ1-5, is NAGVMQNPRHLVRRRGQEARLRCSPMKGHSHVYWYRQLPEEGLKFMVYLQKENIIDESGMPKERFSAEFPKEGPSILRIQQVVRGDSAAYFCASSHGGGRGNQPQHFGDGTRLSIL.

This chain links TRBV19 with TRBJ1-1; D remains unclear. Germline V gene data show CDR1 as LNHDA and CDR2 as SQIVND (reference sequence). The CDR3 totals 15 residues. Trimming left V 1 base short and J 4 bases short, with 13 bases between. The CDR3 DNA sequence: TGTGCCAGTAGTATAGTAAGGAGAAAGGTCACTGAAGCTTTCTTT. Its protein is CASSIVRRKVTEAFF.

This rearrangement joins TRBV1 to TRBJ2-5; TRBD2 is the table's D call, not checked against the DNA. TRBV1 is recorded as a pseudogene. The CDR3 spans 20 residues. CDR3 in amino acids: CTSSHFRFRRVAGGQETQYF. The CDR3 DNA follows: TGCACCAGCAGCCATTTCCGATTTAGGAGGGTAGCGGGGGGTCAAGAGACCCAGTACTTC.

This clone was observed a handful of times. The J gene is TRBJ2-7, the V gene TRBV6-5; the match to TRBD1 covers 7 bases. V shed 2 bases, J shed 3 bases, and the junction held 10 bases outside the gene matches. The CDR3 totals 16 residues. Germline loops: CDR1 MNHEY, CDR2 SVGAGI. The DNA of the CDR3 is TGTGCCAGCAGTTACGGAGACGGGACAGCTAGCTACGAGCAGTACTTC. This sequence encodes CASSYGDGTASYEQYF.

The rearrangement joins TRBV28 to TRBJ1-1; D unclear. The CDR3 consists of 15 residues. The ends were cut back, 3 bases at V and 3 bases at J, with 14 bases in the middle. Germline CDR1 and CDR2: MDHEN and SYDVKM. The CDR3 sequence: CASSLDGRGHTEAFF. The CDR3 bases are TGTGCCAGCAGTTTGGACGGCAGAGGGCACACTGAAGCTTTCTTT.

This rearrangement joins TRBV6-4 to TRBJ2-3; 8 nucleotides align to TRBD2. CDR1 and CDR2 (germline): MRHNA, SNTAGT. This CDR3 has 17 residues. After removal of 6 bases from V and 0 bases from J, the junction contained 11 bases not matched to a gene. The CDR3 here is CASSTNTGGESTDTQYF. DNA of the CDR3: TGTGCCAGCAGCACTAACACGGGGGGGGAAAGCACAGATACGCAGTATTTT.

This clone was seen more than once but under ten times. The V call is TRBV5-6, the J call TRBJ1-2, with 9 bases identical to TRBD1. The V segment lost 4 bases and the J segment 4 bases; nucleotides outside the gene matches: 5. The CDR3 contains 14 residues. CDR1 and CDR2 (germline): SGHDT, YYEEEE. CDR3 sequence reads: CASSARTGVYGYTF. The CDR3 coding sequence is TGTGCCAGCAGCGCGAGGACAGGGGTCTATGGCTACACCTTC.

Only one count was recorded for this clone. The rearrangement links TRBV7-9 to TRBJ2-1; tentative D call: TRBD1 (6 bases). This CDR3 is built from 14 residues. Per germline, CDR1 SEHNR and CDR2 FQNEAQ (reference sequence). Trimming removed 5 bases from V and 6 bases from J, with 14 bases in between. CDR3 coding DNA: TGTGCCAGCAGCCCACAACAGGGTCGCAATGAGCAGTTCTTC. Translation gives CASSPQQGRNEQFF. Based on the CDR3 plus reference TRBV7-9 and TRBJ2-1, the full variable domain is DTGVSQNPRHKITKRGQNVTFRCDPISEHNRLYWYRQTLGQGPEFLTYFQNEAQLEKSRLLSDRFSAERPKGSFSTLEIQRTEQGDSAMYLCASSPQQGRNEQFFGPGTRLTVL.

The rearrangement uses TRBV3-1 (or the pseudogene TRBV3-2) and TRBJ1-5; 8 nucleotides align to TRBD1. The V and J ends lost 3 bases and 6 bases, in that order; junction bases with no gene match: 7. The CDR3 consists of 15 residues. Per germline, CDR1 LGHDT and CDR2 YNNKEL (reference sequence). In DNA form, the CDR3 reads TGTGCCAGCAGCCATGATAGAGGGACAGGTCAGCCCCAGCATTTT. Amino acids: CASSHDRGTGQPQHF.

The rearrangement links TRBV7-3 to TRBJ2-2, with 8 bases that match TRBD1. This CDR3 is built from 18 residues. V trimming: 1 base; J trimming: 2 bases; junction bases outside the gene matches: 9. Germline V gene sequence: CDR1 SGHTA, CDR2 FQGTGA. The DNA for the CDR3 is TGTGCCAGCAGCTTAAATCGGCGGACAGGGTTAAACACCGGGGAGCTGTTTTTT. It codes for CASSLNRRTGLNTGELFF.

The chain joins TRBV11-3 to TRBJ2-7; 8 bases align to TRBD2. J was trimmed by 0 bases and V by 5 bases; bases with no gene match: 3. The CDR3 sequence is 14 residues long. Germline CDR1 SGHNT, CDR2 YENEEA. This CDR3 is CASSPGGSSYEQYF. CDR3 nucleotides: TGTGCCAGCAGCCCGGGGGGGAGCTCCTACGAGCAGTACTTC.

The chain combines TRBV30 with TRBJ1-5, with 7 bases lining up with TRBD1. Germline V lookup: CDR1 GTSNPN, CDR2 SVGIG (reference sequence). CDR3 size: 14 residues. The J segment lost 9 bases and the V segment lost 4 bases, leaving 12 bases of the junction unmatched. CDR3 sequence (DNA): TGTGCCTGGAATCAACAGGGGATGGTGGGGCCCCAGCATTTT. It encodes CAWNQQGMVGPQHF.

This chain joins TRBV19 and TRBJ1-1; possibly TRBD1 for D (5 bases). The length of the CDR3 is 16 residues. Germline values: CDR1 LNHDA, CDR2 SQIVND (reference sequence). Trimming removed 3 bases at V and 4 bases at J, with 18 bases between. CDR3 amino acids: CASSIIPLTAGTEAFF. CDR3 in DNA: TGTGCCAGTAGTATTATCCCCCTGACAGCCGGCACTGAAGCTTTCTTT.

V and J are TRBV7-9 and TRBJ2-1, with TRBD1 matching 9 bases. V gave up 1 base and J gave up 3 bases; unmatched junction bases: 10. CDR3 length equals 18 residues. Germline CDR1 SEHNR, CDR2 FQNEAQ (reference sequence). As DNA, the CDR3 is TGTGCCAGCAGCTTAGATTGGGTCGACAGGGGGGACTACAATGAGCAGTTCTTC. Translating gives CASSLDWVDRGDYNEQFF.

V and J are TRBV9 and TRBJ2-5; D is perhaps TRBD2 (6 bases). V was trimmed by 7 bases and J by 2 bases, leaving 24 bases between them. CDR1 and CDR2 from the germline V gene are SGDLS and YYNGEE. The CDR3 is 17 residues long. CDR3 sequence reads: CASSGGGRGGGQETQYF. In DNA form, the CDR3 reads TGTGCCAGCTCCGGCGGAGGGCGGGGAGGAGGGCAAGAGACCCAGTACTTC. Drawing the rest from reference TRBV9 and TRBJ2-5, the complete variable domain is DSGVTQTPKHLITATGQRVTLRCSPRSGDLSVYWYQQSLDQGLQFLIQYYNGEERAKGNILERFSAQQFPDLHSELNLSSLELGDSALYFCASSGGGRGGGQETQYFGPGTRLLVL.

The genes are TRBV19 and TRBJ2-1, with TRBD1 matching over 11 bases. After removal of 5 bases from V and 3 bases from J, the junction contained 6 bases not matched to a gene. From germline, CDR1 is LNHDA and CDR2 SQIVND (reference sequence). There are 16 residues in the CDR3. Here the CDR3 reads CASSFSGTGGYNEQFF. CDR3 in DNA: TGTGCCAGTAGTTTTTCCGGGACAGGGGGCTACAATGAGCAGTTCTTC. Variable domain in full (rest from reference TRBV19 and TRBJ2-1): DGGITQSPKYLFRKEGQNVTLSCEQNLNHDAMYWYRQDPGQGLRLIYYSQIVNDFQKGDIAEGYSVSREKKESFPLTVTSAQKNPTAFYLCASSFSGTGGYNEQFFGPGTRLTVL.

DNA of the CDR3: TGTGCCAGCAGTTACGACAGAACCTACGAGCAGTACTTC. As protein: CASSYDRTYEQYF. The V and J genes are TRBV6-6 and TRBJ2-7, with D perhaps TRBD1 (5 bases). The CDR3 spans 13 residues. Germline CDR1 reads MNHNY; CDR2 reads SVGAGI (reference sequence). V lost 2 bases and J 2 bases, leaving 7 bases between the germline ends.

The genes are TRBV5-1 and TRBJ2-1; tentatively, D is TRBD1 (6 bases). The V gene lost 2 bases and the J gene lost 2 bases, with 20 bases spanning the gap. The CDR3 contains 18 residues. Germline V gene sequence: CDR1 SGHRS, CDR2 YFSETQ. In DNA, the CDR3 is TGCGCCAGCAGCTTTCTCGGGCCAACAGGGCTGACCTACAATGAGCAGTTCTTC. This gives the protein CASSFLGPTGLTYNEQFF.

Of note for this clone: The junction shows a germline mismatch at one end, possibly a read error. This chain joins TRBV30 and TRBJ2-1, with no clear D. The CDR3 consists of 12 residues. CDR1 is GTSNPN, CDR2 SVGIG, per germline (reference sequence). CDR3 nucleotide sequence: TGTGCCTGGAGTGCCCTTGAGGCCCCCCCACTCTTC. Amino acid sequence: CAWSALEAPPLF.